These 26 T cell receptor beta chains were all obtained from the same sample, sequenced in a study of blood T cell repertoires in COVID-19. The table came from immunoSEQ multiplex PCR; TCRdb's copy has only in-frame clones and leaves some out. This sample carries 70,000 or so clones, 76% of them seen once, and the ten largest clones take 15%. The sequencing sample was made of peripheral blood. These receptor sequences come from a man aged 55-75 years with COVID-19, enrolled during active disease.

The CDR3 protein is CSVAGTSGDQPQHF. CDR3 DNA: TGCAGCGTTGCGGGGACATCAGGAGATCAGCCCCAGCATTTT. V and J are TRBV29-1 and TRBJ1-5, with a weak D call TRBD1 (6 bases). The CDR3 consists of 14 residues. The germline V gene has CDR1 SQVTM and CDR2 ANQGSEA. V was trimmed by 4 bases and J by 5 bases, leaving 15 bases between them.

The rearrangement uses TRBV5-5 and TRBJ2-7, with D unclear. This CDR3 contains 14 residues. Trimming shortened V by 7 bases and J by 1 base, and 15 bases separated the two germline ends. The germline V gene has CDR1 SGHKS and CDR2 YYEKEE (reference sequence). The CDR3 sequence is CASAETPQSYEQYF. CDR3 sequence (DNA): TGTGCCAGCGCGGAAACCCCGCAATCCTACGAGCAGTACTTC.

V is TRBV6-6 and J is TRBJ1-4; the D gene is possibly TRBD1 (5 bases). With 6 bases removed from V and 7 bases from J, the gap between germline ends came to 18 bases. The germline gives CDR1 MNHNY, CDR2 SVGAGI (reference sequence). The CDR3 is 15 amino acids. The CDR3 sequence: CASRSRGQGGEKLFF. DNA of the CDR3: TGTGCCAGCAGATCTAGAGGTCAGGGCGGTGAAAAACTGTTTTTT.

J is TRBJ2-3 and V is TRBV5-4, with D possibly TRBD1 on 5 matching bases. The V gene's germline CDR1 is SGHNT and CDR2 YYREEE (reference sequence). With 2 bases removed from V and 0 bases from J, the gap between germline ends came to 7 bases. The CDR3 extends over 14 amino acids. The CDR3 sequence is CASSFRASTDTQYF. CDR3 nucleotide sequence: TGTGCCAGCAGCTTCAGGGCTAGCACAGATACGCAGTATTTT.

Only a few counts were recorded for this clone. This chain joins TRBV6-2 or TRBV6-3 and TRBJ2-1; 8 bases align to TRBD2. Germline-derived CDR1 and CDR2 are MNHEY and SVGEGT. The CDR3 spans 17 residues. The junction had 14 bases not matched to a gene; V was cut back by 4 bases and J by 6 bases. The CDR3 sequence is CASSFLRDSGAFNEQFF. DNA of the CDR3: TGTGCCAGCAGTTTCCTTCGGGATAGCGGGGCGTTCAATGAGCAGTTCTTC.

The CDR3 nucleotides are TGTGCCACCAAACTCCCTTCAGATACGCAGTATTTT. Translation: CATKLPSDTQYF. This chain links TRBV28 with TRBJ2-3; D remains ambiguous. V dropped 10 bases and J dropped 4 bases, with 12 bases sitting between them. Per germline, CDR1 MDHEN and CDR2 SYDVKM. The CDR3 consists of 12 residues.

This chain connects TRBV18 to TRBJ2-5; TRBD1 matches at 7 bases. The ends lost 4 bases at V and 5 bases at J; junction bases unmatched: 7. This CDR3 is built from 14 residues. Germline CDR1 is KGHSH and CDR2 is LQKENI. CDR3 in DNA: TGTGCCAGCTCACTCAAAAGACAGGGCGAGACCCAGTACTTC. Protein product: CASSLKRQGETQYF.

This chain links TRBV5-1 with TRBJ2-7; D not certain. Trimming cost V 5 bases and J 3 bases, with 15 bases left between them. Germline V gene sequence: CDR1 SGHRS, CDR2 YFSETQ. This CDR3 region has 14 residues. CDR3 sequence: CASSRNGEDYEQYF. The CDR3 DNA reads TGCGCCAGCAGTCGAAACGGAGAGGACTACGAGCAGTACTTC.

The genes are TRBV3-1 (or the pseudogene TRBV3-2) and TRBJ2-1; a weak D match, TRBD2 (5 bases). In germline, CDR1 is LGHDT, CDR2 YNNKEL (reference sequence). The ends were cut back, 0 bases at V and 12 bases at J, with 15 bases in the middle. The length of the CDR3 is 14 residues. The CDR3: CASSQDGSGFGQFF. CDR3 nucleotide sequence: TGTGCCAGCAGCCAAGATGGCAGCGGCTTCGGGCAGTTCTTC.

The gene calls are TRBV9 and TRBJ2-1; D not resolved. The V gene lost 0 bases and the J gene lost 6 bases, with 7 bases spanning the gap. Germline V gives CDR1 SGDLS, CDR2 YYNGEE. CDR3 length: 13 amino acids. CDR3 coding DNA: TGTGCCAGCAGCGTAGCGGTAGCCAATGAGCAGTTCTTC. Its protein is CASSVAVANEQFF.

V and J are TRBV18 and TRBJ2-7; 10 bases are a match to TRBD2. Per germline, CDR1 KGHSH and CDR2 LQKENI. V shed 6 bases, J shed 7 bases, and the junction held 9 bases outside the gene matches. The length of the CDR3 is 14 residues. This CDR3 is CASSPAGGPREQYF. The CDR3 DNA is TGTGCCAGCTCGCCAGCGGGAGGGCCAAGGGAGCAGTACTTC.

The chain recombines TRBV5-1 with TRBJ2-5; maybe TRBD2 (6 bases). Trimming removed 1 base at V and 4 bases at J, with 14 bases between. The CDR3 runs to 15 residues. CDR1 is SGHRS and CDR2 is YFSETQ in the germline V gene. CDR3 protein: CASSLIGGKRETQYF. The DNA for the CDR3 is TGCGCCAGCAGCTTGATTGGGGGGAAGAGAGAGACCCAGTACTTC.

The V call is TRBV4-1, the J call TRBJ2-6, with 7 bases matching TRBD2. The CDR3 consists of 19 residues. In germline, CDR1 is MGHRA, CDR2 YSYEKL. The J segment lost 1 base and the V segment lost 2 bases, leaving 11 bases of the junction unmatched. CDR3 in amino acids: CASSQHRTSLFSGANVLTF. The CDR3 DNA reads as TGCGCCAGCAGCCAACACCGGACTAGTCTTTTTTCTGGGGCCAACGTCCTGACTTTC.

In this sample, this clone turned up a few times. CDR3 sequence (DNA): TGTGCCAGCAGTGAAGCGCCAGGCCGCGGCTACACCTTC. This gives the protein CASSEAPGRGYTF. V is TRBV6-1 and J is TRBJ1-2, with unresolved D. The CDR3 length is 13 residues. CDR1 is MNHNS and CDR2 is SASEGT in the germline V gene. Trimming removed 0 bases from V and 8 bases from J, with 10 bases in between.

CDR3 residues: CASSLVTGGGYTF. CDR3 nucleotides: TGTGCCAGCAGCTTAGTAACAGGGGGCGGCTACACCTTC. The V call is TRBV5-4, the J call TRBJ1-2, with 9 bases identical to TRBD1. CDR1 and CDR2 (germline): SGHNT, YYREEE (reference sequence). This CDR3 has 13 residues. V shed 2 bases and J 8 bases; nucleotides not matched to a gene: 4.

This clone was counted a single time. The CDR3 coding sequence is TGTGCCAGCAGCTTAGCGGGGGGGTCCGGTTCACCCCTCCACTTT. It specifies CASSLAGGSGSPLHF. The chain uses TRBV7-6 and TRBJ1-6; maybe TRBD1 (5 bases). The CDR3 spans 15 residues. Trimming stripped 0 bases from V and 9 bases from J, with 12 bases between. The germline V gene has CDR1 SGHVS and CDR2 FNYEAQ.

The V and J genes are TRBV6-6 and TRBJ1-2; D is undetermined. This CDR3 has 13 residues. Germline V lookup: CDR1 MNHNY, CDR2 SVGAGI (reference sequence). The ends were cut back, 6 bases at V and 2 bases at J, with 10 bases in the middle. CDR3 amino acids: CASSLTPNYGYTF. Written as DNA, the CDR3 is TGTGCCAGCAGCCTGACACCGAACTATGGCTACACCTTC.

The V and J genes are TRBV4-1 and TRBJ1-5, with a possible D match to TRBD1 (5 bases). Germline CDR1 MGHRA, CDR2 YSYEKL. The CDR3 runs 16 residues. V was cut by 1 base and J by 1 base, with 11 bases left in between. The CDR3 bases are TGCGCCAGCAGCCAAGGCTTCAGGACAAGCAATCAGCCCCAGCATTTT. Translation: CASSQGFRTSNQPQHF.

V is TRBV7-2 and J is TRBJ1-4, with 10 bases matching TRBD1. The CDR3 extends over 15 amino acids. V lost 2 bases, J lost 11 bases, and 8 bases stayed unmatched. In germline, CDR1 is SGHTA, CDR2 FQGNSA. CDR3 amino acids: CASSLLGQGQGKLFF. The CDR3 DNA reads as TGTGCCAGCAGCTTATTGGGACAGGGGCAAGGGAAACTGTTTTTT.

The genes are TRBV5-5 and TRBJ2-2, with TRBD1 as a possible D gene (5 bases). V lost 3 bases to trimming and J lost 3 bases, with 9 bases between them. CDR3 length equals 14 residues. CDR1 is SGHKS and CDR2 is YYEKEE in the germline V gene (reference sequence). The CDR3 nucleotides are TGTGCCAGCAGCTCCATAGGGGACACCGGGGAGCTGTTTTTT. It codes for CASSSIGDTGELFF.

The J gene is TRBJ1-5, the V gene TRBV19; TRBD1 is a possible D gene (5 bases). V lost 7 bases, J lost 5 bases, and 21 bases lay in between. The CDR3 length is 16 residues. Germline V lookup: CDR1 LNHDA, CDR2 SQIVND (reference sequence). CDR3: CASKAPFRGTDQPQHF. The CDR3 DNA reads TGTGCCAGTAAGGCCCCGTTTAGGGGAACAGATCAGCCCCAGCATTTT.

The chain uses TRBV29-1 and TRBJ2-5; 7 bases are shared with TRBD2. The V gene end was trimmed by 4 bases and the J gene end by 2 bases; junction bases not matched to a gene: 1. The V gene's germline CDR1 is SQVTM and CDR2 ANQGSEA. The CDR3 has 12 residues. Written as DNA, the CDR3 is TGCAGCGTTGTCGGGAGGCAAGAGACCCAGTACTTC. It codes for CSVVGRQETQYF.

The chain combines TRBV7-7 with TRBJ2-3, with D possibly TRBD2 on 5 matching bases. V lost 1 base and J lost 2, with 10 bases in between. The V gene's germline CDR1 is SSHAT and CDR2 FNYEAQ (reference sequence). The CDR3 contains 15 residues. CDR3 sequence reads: CASSLGLAITDTQYF. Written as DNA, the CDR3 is TGTGCCAGCAGCTTAGGGCTAGCAATCACAGATACGCAGTATTTT.

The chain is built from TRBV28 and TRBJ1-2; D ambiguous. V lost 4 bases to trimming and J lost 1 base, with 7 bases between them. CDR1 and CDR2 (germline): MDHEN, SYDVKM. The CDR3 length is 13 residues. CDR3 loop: CASSSGSNYGYTF. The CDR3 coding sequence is TGTGCCAGCAGTTCTGGCAGTAACTATGGCTACACCTTC.

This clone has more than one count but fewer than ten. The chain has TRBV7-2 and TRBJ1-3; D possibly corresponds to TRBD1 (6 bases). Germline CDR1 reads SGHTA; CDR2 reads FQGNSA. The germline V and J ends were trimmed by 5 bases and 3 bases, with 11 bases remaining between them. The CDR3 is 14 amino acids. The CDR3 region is CASSPGTSGNTIYF. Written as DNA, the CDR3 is TGTGCCAGCAGCCCCGGGACAAGTGGAAACACCATATATTTT.

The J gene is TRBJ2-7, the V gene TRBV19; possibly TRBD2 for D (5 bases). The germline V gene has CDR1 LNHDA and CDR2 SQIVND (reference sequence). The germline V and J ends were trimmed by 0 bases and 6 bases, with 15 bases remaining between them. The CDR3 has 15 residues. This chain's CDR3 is CASSIDIRPGGEQYF. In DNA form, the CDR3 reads TGTGCCAGTAGTATAGATATTAGGCCCGGAGGCGAGCAGTACTTC.